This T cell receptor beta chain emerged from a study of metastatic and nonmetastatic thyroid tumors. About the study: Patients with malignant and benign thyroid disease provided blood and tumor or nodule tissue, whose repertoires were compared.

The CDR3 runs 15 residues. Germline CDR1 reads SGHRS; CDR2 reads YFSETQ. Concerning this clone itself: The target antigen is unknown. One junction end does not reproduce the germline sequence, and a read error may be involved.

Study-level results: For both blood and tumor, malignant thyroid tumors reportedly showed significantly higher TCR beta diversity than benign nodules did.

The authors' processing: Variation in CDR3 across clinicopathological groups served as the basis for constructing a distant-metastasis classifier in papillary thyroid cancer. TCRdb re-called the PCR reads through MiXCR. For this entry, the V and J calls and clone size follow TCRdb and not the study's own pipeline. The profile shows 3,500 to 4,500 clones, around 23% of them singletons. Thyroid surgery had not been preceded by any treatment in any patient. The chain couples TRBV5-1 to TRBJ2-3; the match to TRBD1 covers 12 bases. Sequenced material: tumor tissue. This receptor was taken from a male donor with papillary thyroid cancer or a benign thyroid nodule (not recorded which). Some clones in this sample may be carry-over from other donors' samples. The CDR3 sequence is CASNPGTGGTDTQYF. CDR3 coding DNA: TGCGCCAGCAACCCTGGGACAGGGGGCACCGATACGCAGTATTTT.